The present T cell receptor beta chain was sequenced within a study of graft-versus-host responses after intestinal transplantation. The table came from immunoSEQ multiplex PCR; TCRdb's copy has only in-frame clones and leaves some out. The data contain 6,000 to 9,000 clones, roughly 30% of them singletons. Germline CDR1 SGDLS, CDR2 YYNGEE. V trimming: 3 bases; J trimming: 4 bases; junction bases outside the gene matches: 1. This CDR3 is built from 13 residues. This clone was seen a few times. The researchers put some 200,000 CFSE-labeled responder cells into plates with some 200,000 irradiated, violet-dye-labeled stimulator cells.

The input for sequencing was alloreactive CD8+ T cells from a mixed lymphocyte reaction culture, taken before transplantation. Specified subset: CFSE-low proliferating T cells sorted from approximately six-day pre-transplant mixed lymphocyte reaction (GvH or HvG direction). The source is a human patient who was an organ donor for intestinal transplantation. V usage is TRBV9 and J usage is TRBJ2-3; 8 positions match TRBD1. The DNA for the CDR3 is TGTGCCAGCAGCGCAGGGGGCGCAGATACGCAGTATTTT. This codes for CASSAGGADTQYF.